This TCR beta chain was recorded in a study of T cell responses to AZD1222 COVID-19 vaccine. Study-level findings and limits: Repertoires in all cases were sampled only once the peak T cell response had passed.

The CDR3 length is 15 residues. Trimming at V came to 6 bases and at J to 0 bases, leaving 8 bases not matched to a gene. Germline CDR1 and CDR2: ENHRY and SYGVKD. This clone was picked up a small number of times. What it binds is not known. Libraries were prepared by immunoSEQ multiplex PCR; TCRdb keeps only in-frame clonotypes and omits some of them. The sample has approximately 150,000 clones, roughly 92% seen once. This TCR was sampled from an adult in good health. The chain has TRBV10-3 and TRBJ2-7; 7 bases map to TRBD1. The sequenced sample was peripheral blood, obtained on day 0 of AZD1222 vaccination. CDR3 DNA: TGTGCCATCAGAGCGACAGGGCGGTACTCCTACGAGCAGTACTTC. This encodes CAIRATGRYSYEQYF.